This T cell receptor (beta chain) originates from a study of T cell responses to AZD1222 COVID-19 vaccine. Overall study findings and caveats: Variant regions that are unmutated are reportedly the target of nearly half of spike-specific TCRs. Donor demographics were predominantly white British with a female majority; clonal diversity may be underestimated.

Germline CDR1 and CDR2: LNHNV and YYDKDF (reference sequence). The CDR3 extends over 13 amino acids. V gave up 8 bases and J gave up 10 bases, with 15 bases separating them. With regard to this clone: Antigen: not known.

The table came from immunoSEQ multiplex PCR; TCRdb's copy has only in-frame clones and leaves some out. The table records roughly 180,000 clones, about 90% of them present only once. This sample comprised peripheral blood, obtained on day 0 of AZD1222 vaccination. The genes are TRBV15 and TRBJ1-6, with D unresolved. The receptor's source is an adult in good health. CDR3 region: CATGWETKSPLHF. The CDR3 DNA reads TGTGCCACCGGCTGGGAGACGAAGTCACCCCTCCACTTT.